Presented here are 30 T cell receptor beta chains from one specimen sequenced in a study of CXCR3-negative and CXCR3-positive naive CD8 T cells. The study made its TRB cDNA libraries by 5' RACE, adding UMI labels. TCRdb reanalyzed the 5' RACE reads and collapses them to one entry per CDR3 protein, without DNA. The sample data list 50,000 to 60,000 distinct CDR3 sequences. Sequenced: naive CXCR3- CD8+ T cells from blood. Subset given: CD45RO-CCR7+CD27+CD95- naive CD8+ T cells lacking CXCR3 (TNR3-). The source is a human donor in good health. Some clones in this sample may be carry-over from other donors' samples.

The CDR3 here is CSVEDRDRGPYEQYF. The chain joins TRBV29-1 to TRBJ2-7; checking the TCRdb D call of TRBD1 is not possible without DNA. Per germline, CDR1 SQVTM and CDR2 ANQGSEA. This CDR3 is 15 amino acids long.

This rearrangement joins TRBV28 to TRBJ2-2; TCRdb's D gene call, TRBD2, goes unchecked for lack of DNA. The CDR3 totals 15 residues. Germline values: CDR1 MDHEN, CDR2 SYDVKM. CDR3: CASSFGGLNTGELFF.

The rearrangement joins TRBV7-9 to TRBJ2-5; the TCRdb call, TRBD1, lacks DNA for checking. CDR1 and CDR2 (germline): SEHNR, FQNEAQ (reference sequence). The CDR3 sequence is 16 residues long. CDR3 residues: CASRLPVRGQLETQYF. Full variable domain (outside the CDR3, taken from reference TRBV7-9 and TRBJ2-5): DTGVSQNPRHKITKRGQNVTFRCDPISEHNRLYWYRQTLGQGPEFLTYFQNEAQLEKSRLLSDRFSAERPKGSFSTLEIQRTEQGDSAMYLCASRLPVRGQLETQYFGPGTRLLVL.

The chain links TRBV7-2 to TRBJ2-3; no DNA is available, so the TRBD2 call from TCRdb remains unchecked. CDR1 and CDR2 (germline): SGHTA, FQGNSA. CDR3 length: 16 residues. The CDR3 spells CASSLLGDGGTDTQYF.

The chain is built from TRBV9 and TRBJ2-2; there is no DNA to check the TCRdb D call of TRBD1. Germline V gene sequence: CDR1 SGDLS, CDR2 YYNGEE. This CDR3 is 16 amino acids long. The CDR3 loop is CASRPPLGEDTGELFF.

Frequency places this clonotype as medium-sized. This chain connects TRBV7-6 to TRBJ2-1; TCRdb proposes TRBD2, but this gene call is untestable without DNA. This CDR3 has 16 residues. Germline values: CDR1 SGHVS, CDR2 FNYEAQ. The CDR3 protein is CASSLNSGGTYNEQFF.

This sequence joins TRBV29-1 and TRBJ1-1; TCRdb's assignment of TRBD1 cannot be checked, as there is no DNA. This CDR3 has 13 amino acids. Germline CDR1 reads SQVTM; CDR2 reads ANQGSEA. CDR3 amino acids: CSVERGWNTEAFF.

V and J are TRBV9 and TRBJ2-7. The CDR3 has 13 amino acids. The germline V gene has CDR1 SGDLS and CDR2 YYNGEE. CDR3 residues: CASSVDYHYEQYF.

V gene TRBV28 combines with J gene TRBJ2-7; TCRdb designates TRBD1, a call that cannot be tested without DNA. Germline V lookup: CDR1 MDHEN, CDR2 SYDVKM. This CDR3 is built from 13 residues. The CDR3 loop reads CASSPGSIGEQYF.

The CDR3 reads CSARDENTEAFF. The chain couples TRBV20-1 to TRBJ1-1. This CDR3 comprises 12 residues. The germline gives CDR1 DFQATT, CDR2 SNEGSKA (reference sequence).

The chain is built from TRBV5-5 and TRBJ2-7. Germline assignment: CDR1 SGHKS and CDR2 YYEKEE (reference sequence). The CDR3 covers 14 residues. CDR3: CASSLALSSYEQYF.

CDR3 protein: CATSDPPSYEQYF. J is TRBJ2-7 and V is TRBV24-1; TCRdb reports TRBD2, a call that lacks DNA to check it against. The CDR3 consists of 13 residues. Germline CDR1 KGHDR, CDR2 SFDVKD.

V is TRBV7-9 and J is TRBJ1-1; TCRdb's D gene call, TRBD1, goes unchecked for lack of DNA. In germline, CDR1 is SEHNR, CDR2 FQNEAQ (reference sequence). This CDR3 region has 17 residues. Here the CDR3 reads CASSLVQGNFADTEAFF.

The V gene is TRBV7-6, the J gene TRBJ1-1. The CDR3 is made up of 17 amino acids. Per the germline V gene, CDR1 is SGHVS and CDR2 is FNYEAQ. CDR3 protein: CASSHRLGGPGNTEAFF.

The chain has TRBV7-3 and TRBJ2-1. Germline CDR1 reads SGHTA; CDR2 reads FQGTGA. The CDR3 extends over 15 amino acids. CDR3 loop: CASSLESTFSNEQFF. The full variable domain, completed using reference TRBV7-3 and TRBJ2-1, is GAGVSQTPSNKVTEKGKYVELRCDPISGHTALYWYRQSLGQGPEFLIYFQGTGAADDSGLPNDRFFAVRPEGSVSTLKIQRTERGDSAVYLCASSLESTFSNEQFFGPGTRLTVL.

The chain recombines TRBV4-1 with TRBJ2-7; TCRdb lists TRBD2, though no DNA is available to test this call. CDR1 and CDR2 from the germline V gene are MGHRA and YSYEKL. The CDR3 contains 13 residues. This CDR3 reads CASSPGLAEEQYF.

V and J are TRBV14 and TRBJ1-6. Per germline, CDR1 SGHDN and CDR2 FVKESK. The CDR3 loop spans 16 amino acids. CDR3 sequence reads: CANSQDREGANSPLHF. The full variable domain, in which reference TRBV14 and TRBJ1-6 provide the parts outside the CDR3, is EAGVTQFPSHSVIEKGQTVTLRCDPISGHDNLYWYRRVMGKEIKFLLHFVKESKQDESGMPNNRFLAERTGGTYSTLKVQPAELEDSGVYFCANSQDREGANSPLHFGNGTRLTVT.

J is TRBJ2-7 and V is TRBV20-1; TCRdb picks TRBD1, but there is no DNA to check that call. This CDR3 has 13 amino acids. The germline CDR1 and CDR2 sequences are DFQATT and SNEGSKA (reference sequence). The CDR3 sequence is CSASPGRAYEQYF.

V gene TRBV20-1 combines with J gene TRBJ2-7; checking the TCRdb D call of TRBD2 is not possible without DNA. This CDR3 has 16 amino acids. Per germline, CDR1 DFQATT and CDR2 SNEGSKA (reference sequence). The CDR3 here is CSARGLAVESSYEQYF.

The V gene is TRBV29-1, the J gene TRBJ2-7. The CDR3 is 14 residues long. CDR1 is SQVTM and CDR2 is ANQGSEA in the germline V gene. The CDR3: CSVVWVEGSYEQYF.

The V and J genes are TRBV18 and TRBJ2-2; TCRdb calls TRBD2, which cannot be checked without DNA. The length of the CDR3 is 19 residues. Germline V gene sequence: CDR1 KGHSH, CDR2 LQKENI. CDR3 sequence reads: CASSPESGLAGDRDGELFF.

This chain joins TRBV5-4 and TRBJ2-3; the D gene TCRdb calls, TRBD2, cannot be checked with no DNA. The CDR3 contains 17 residues. Germline loops: CDR1 SGHNT, CDR2 YYREEE (reference sequence). This chain's CDR3 is CASSAGLAGSVGDTQYF.

The chain uses TRBV6-5 and TRBJ2-3. CDR3 size: 15 residues. Per the germline V gene, CDR1 is MNHEY and CDR2 is SVGAGI. This CDR3 reads CASSYSSASTDTQYF.

The chain links TRBV12-3 or TRBV12-4 to TRBJ2-7; TCRdb's D gene call, TRBD2, goes unchecked for lack of DNA. CDR3 length: 16 residues. The CDR3 sequence: CASSPGPSGSSYEQYF.

Measured by frequency, this clonotype is medium-sized. The CDR3: CASSAGTGGAYEQYF. The gene calls are TRBV7-7 and TRBJ2-7; no DNA is available, so the TRBD1 call from TCRdb remains unchecked. CDR1 is SSHAT, CDR2 FNYEAQ, per germline (reference sequence). The CDR3 covers 15 residues. Complete variable domain (other parts from reference TRBV7-7 and TRBJ2-7): GAGVSQSPRYKVTKRGQDVTLRCDPISSHATLYWYQQALGQGPEFLTYFNYEAQPDKSGLPSDRFSAERPEGSISTLTIQRTEQRDSAMYRCASSAGTGGAYEQYFGPGTRLTVT.

The V and J genes are TRBV12-5 and TRBJ2-1; the D call of TRBD2 rests on TCRdb alone, since no DNA is present to check it. This CDR3 is 12 amino acids long. The germline gives CDR1 LGHNT, CDR2 FRNRAP. CDR3 in amino acids: CASDKRGNEQFF.

This rearrangement joins TRBV7-2 to TRBJ1-4; TCRdb calls TRBD1, which cannot be checked without DNA. Looked up from germline, CDR1 is SGHTA and CDR2 is FQGNSA. The CDR3 length is 15 residues. The chain's CDR3 is CASSPTGTALRKLFF. Variable domain in full (rest from reference TRBV7-2 and TRBJ1-4): GAGVSQSPSNKVTEKGKDVELRCDPISGHTALYWYRQSLGQGLEFLIYFQGNSAPDKSGLPSDRFSAERTGGSVSTLTIQRTQQEDSAVYLCASSPTGTALRKLFFGSGTQLSVL.

V and J are TRBV20-1 and TRBJ2-3. The CDR3 runs to 13 residues. Germline CDR1 and CDR2: DFQATT and SNEGSKA (reference sequence). CDR3 residues: CSARDLSTDTQYF.

The V call is TRBV7-6, the J call TRBJ2-7; TCRdb's D call, TRBD1, is unchecked because there is no DNA. CDR1 SGHVS and CDR2 FNYEAQ come from the germline V gene. The CDR3 contains 14 residues. CDR3 sequence: CASSSKRGTYEQYF.

This rearrangement joins TRBV25-1 to TRBJ2-7; TCRdb names TRBD1, which stays unverified in the absence of DNA. The CDR3 is 17 residues long. Germline-derived CDR1 and CDR2 are MGHDK and SYGVNS. The CDR3 sequence is CASSEMDRGSYFYEQYF.